This record concerns one T cell receptor (beta chain) sequence. Method: immunoSEQ multiplex PCR; TCRdb's copy keeps in-frame clones and lacks some. The data show approximately 160,000 clones, 91% seen once. The entry originates in a study of cytomegalovirus exposure and HLA in healthy donors. Trimming cost V 1 base and J 0 bases, with 10 bases left between them. This CDR3 region has 16 residues. The germline gives CDR1 MNHNS, CDR2 SASEGT. The chain combines TRBV6-1 with TRBJ1-3; no clear D gene. The specimen sequenced was PBMCs. This receptor was obtained from a woman between 18 and 30 years old in good health and CMV-seropositive. CDR3 protein: CASSEEAGGSGNTIYF. Here the CDR3 DNA reads TGTGCCAGCAGTGAAGAGGCGGGTGGCTCTGGAAACACCATATATTTT.